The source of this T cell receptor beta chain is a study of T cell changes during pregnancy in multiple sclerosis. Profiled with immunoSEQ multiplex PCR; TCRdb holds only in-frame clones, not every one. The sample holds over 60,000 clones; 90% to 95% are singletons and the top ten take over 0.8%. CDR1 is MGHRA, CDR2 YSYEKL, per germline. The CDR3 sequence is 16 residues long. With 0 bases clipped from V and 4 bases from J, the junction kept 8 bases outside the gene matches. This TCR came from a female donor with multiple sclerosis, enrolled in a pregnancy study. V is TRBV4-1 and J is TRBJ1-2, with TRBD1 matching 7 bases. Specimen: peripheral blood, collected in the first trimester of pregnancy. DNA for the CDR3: TGCGCCAGCAGCCAAGACGGGACCAGGGGGAGCTATGGCTACACCTTC. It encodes CASSQDGTRGSYGYTF.